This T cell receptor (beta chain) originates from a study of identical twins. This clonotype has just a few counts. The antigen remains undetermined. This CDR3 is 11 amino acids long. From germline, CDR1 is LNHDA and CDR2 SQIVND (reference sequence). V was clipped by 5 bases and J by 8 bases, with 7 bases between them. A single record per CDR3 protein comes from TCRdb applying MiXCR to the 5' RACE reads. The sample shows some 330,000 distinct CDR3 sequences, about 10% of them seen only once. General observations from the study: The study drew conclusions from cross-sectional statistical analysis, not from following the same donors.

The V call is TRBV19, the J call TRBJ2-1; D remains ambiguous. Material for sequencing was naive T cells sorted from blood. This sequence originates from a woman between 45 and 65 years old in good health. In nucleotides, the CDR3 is TGTGCCAGTAGTCTGACTCATGAGCAGTTCTTC. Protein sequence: CASSLTHEQFF.